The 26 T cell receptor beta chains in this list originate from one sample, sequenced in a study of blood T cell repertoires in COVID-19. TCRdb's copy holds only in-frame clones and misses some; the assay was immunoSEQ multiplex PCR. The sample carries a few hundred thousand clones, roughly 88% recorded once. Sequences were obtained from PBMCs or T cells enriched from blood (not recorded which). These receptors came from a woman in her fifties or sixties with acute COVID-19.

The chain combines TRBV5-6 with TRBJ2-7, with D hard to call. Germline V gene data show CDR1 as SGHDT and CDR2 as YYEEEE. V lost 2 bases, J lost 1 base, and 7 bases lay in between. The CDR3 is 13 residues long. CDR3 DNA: TGTGCCAGCAGCTTAGACACTTCCTACGAGCAGTACTTC. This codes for CASSLDTSYEQYF.

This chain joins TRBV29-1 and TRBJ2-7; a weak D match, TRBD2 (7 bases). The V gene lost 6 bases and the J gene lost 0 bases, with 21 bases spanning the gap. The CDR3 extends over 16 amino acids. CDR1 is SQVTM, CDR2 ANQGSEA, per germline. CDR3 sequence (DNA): TGCAGCGTAAAGGTGGGGGGGCCAGGCAGCTCCTACGAGCAGTACTTC. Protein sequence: CSVKVGGPGSSYEQYF.

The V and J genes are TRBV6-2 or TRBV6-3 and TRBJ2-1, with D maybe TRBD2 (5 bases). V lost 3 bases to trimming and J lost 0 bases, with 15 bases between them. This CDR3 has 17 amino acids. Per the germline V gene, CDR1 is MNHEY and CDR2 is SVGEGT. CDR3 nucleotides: TGTGCCAGCAGTTATAACCCAGCGGCCTTCTCCTACAATGAGCAGTTCTTC. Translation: CASSYNPAAFSYNEQFF.

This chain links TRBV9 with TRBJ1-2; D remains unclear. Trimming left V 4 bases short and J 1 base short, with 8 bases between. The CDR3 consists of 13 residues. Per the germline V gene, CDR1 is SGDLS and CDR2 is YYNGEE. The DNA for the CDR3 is TGTGCCAGCAGCCCCCCCTATAACTATGGCTACACCTTC. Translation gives CASSPPYNYGYTF. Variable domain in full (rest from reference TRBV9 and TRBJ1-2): DSGVTQTPKHLITATGQRVTLRCSPRSGDLSVYWYQQSLDQGLQFLIQYYNGEERAKGNILERFSAQQFPDLHSELNLSSLELGDSALYFCASSPPYNYGYTFGSGTRLTVV.

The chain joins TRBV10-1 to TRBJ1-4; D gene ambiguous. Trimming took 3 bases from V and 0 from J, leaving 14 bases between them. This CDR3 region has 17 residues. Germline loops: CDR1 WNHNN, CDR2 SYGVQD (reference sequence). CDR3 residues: CASSDPPARATNEKLFF. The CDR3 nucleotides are TGCGCCAGCAGTGACCCCCCCGCGCGGGCAACTAATGAAAAACTGTTTTTT.

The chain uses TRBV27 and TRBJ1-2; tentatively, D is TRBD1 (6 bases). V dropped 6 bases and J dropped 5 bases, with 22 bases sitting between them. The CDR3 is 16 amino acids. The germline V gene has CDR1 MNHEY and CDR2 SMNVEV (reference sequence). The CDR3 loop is CASRPLDQGTGYGYTF. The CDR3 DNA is TGTGCCAGCAGACCCCTGGACCAGGGGACGGGGTATGGCTACACCTTC.

This CDR3 is CASIRAGADTGELFF. In DNA form, the CDR3 reads TGTGCCAGCATACGGGCAGGGGCCGACACCGGGGAGCTGTTTTTT. This rearrangement joins TRBV6-9 to TRBJ2-2; D may be TRBD1 (6 bases). V lost 7 bases and J lost 3, with 15 bases in between. Germline lookup yields CDR1 MNHGY and CDR2 SVAAGI. This CDR3 comprises 15 residues.

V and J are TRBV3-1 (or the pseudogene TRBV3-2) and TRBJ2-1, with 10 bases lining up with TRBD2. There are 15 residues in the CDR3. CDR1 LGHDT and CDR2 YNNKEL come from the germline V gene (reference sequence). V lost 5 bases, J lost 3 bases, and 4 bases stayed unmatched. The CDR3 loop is CASSFGLADYNEQFF. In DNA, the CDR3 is TGTGCCAGCAGCTTCGGACTAGCGGACTACAATGAGCAGTTCTTC.

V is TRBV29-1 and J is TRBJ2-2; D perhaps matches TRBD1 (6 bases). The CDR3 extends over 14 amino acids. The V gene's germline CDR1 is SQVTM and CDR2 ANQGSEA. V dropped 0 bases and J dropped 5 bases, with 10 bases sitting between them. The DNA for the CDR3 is TGCAGCGTTGAAGACTGGCAGGGGACCGGGGAGCTGTTTTTT. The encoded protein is CSVEDWQGTGELFF.

The CDR3 reads CASSFRGGPAEQYF. The CDR3 region has the DNA TGTGCCAGCAGCTTCCGCGGGGGGCCGGCCGAGCAGTACTTC. This rearrangement joins TRBV13 to TRBJ2-7; 8 positions agree with TRBD2. Germline V gene lookup returns CDR1 PRHDT and CDR2 FYEKMQ (reference sequence). V lost 3 bases to trimming and J lost 6 bases; unmatched junction nucleotides: 7. This CDR3 is built from 14 residues.

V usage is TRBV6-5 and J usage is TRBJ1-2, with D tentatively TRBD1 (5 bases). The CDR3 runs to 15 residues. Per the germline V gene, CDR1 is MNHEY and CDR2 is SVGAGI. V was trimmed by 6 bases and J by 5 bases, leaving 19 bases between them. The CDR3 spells CASSSAAAGTYGYTF. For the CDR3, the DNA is TGTGCCAGCAGCTCTGCGGCGGCAGGGACTTATGGCTACACCTTC.

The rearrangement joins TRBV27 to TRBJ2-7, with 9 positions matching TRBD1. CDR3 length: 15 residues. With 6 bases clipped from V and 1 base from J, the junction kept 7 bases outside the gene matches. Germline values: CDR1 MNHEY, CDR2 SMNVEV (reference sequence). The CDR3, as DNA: TGTGCCAGCAGCCCTGGGACAGGGTCATCCTACGAGCAGTACTTC. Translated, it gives CASSPGTGSSYEQYF.

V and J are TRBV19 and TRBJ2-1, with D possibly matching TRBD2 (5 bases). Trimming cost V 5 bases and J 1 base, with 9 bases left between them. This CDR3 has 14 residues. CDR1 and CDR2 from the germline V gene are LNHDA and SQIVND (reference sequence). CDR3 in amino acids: CASSRGGSYNEQFF. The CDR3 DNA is TGTGCCAGTAGTCGCGGAGGTTCCTACAATGAGCAGTTCTTC.

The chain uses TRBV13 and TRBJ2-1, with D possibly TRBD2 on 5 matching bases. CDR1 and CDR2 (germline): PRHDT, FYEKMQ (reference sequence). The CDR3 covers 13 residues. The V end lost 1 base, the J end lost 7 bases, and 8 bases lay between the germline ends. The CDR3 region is CASSLERGNEQFF. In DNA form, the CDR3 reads TGTGCCAGCAGCTTAGAACGGGGTAATGAGCAGTTCTTC. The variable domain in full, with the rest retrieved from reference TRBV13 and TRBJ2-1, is AAGVIQSPRHLIKEKRETATLKCYPIPRHDTVYWYQQGPGQDPQFLISFYEKMQSDKGSIPDRFSAQQFSDYHSELNMSSLELGDSALYFCASSLERGNEQFFGPGTRLTVL.

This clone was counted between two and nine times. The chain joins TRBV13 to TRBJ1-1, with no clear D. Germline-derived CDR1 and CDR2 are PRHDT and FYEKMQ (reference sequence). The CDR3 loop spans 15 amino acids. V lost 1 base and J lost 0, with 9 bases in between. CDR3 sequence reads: CASSLDMFMNTEAFF. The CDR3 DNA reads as TGTGCCAGCAGCTTAGATATGTTTATGAACACTGAAGCTTTCTTT.

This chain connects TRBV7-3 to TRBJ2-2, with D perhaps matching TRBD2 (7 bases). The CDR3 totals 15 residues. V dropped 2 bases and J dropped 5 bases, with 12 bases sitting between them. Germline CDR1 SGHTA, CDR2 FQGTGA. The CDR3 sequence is CASSLRGAYTGELFF. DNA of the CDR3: TGTGCCAGCAGCTTACGGGGGGCTTATACCGGGGAGCTGTTTTTT.

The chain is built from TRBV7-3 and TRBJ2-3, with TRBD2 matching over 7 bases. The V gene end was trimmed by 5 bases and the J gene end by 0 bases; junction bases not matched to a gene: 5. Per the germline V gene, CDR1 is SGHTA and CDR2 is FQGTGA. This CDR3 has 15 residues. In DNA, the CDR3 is TGTGCCAGCAGCCCCCAGCGGGGAAGCACAGATACGCAGTATTTT. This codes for CASSPQRGSTDTQYF.

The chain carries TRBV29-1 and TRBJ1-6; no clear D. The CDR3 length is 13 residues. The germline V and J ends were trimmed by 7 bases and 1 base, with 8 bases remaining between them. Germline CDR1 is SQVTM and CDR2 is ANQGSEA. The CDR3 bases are TGCAGCGCTCGGAGGTCCTATAATTCACCCCTCCACTTT. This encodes CSARRSYNSPLHF.

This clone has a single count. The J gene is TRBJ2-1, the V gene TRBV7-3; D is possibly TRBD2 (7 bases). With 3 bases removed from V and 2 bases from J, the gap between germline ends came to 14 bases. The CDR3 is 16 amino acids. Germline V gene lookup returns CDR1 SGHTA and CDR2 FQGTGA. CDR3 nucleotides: TGTGCCAGCAGCTTGCGCGGGGGCGCAACCTACAATGAGCAGTTCTTC. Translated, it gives CASSLRGGATYNEQFF.

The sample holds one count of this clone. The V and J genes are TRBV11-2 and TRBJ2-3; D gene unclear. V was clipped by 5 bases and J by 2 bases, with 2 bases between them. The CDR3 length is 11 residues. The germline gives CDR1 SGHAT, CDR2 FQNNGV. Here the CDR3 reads CASSHTDTQYF. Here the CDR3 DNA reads TGTGCCAGCAGCCACACAGATACGCAGTATTTT. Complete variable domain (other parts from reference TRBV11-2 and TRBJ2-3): EAGVAQSPRYKIIEKRQSVAFWCNPISGHATLYWYQQILGQGPKLLIQFQNNGVVDDSQLPKDRFSAERLKGVDSTLKIQPAKLEDSAVYLCASSHTDTQYFGPGTRLTVL.

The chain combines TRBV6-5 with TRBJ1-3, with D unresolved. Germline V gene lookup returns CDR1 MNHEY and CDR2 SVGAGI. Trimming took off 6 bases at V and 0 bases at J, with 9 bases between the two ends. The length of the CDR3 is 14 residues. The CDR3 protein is CASRKDNSGNTIYF. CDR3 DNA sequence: TGTGCCAGCAGGAAAGACAACTCTGGAAACACCATATATTTT.

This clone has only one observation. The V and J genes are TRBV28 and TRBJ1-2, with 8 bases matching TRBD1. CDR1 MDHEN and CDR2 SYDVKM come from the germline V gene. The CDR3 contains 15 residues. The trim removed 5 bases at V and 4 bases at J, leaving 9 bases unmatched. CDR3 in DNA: TGTGCCAGCAGTACCTACCAGGGGGCGGTCTATGGCTACACCTTC. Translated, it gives CASSTYQGAVYGYTF.

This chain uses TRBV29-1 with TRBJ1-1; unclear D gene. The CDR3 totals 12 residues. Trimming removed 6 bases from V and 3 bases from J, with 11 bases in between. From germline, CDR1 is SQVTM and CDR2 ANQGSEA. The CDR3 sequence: CSVAAGYTEAFF. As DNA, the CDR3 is TGCAGCGTCGCTGCAGGTTACACTGAAGCTTTCTTT.

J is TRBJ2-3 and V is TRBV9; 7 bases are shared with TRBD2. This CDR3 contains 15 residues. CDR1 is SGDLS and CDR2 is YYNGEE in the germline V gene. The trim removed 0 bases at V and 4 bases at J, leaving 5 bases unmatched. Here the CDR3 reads CASSVAEGGPDTQYF. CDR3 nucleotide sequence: TGTGCCAGCAGCGTAGCAGAGGGAGGGCCAGATACGCAGTATTTT.

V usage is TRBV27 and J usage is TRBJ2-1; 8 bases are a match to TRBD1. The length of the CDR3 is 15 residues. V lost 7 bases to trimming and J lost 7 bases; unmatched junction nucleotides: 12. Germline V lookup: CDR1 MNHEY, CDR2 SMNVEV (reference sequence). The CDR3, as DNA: TGTGCCAGCACCGATGGGGCAGGGGGCAAGAATGAGCAGTTCTTC. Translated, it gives CASTDGAGGKNEQFF.

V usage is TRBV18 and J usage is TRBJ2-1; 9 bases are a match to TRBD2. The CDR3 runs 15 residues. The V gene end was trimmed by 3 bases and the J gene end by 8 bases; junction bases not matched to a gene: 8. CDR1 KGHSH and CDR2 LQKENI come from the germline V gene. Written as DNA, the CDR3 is TGTGCCAGCTCACCCTCGAGCGGGAGGAGGGATGAGCAGTTCTTC. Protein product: CASSPSSGRRDEQFF.